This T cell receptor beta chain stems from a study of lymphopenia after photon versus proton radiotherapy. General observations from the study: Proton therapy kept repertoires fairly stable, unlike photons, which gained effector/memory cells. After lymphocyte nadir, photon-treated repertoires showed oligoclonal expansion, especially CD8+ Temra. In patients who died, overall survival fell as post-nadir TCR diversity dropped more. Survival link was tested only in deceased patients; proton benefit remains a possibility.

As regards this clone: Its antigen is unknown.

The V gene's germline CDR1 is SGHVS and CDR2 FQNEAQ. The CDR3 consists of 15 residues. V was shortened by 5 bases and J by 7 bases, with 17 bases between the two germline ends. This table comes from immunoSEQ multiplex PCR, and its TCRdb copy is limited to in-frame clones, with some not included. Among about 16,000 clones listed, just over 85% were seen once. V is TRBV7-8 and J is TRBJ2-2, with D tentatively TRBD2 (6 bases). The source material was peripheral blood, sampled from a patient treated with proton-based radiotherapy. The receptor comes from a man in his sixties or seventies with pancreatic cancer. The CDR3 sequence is CASSQDGGAVGELFF. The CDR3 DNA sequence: TGTGCCAGCAGCCAGGACGGAGGGGCTGTCGGGGAGCTGTTTTTT.